These 5 T cell receptor beta chains share one sample of origin, sequenced in a study of blood T cell repertoires in COVID-19. Repertoires were generated with immunoSEQ multiplex PCR, while TCRdb's copy carries only in-frame clones and drops some. The profile shows over 65,000 clones, approximately 90% of them singletons. The specimen sequenced was peripheral blood. Source of these receptors: a human donor in a cohort sampled during active COVID-19.

This clone came up a few times. This chain uses TRBV10-2 with TRBJ1-2; D might be TRBD1 (5 bases). The CDR3 has 13 amino acids. V lost 6 bases and J lost 5, with 13 bases in between. Germline assignment: CDR1 WSHSY and CDR2 SAAADI. CDR3 sequence (DNA): TGCGCCAGCAGCGAACAGGAACAATATGGCTACACCTTC. Encoded protein: CASSEQEQYGYTF.

This sequence joins TRBV7-9 and TRBJ2-5; 14 positions match TRBD2. The junction had 5 bases not matched to a gene; V was cut back by 0 bases and J by 11 bases. The CDR3 consists of 15 residues. CDR1 is SEHNR and CDR2 is FQNEAQ in the germline V gene (reference sequence). The CDR3 DNA follows: TGTGCCAGCAGCTTAGCCGGGACTAGCGGGGGAGGTCAGTACTTC. It specifies CASSLAGTSGGGQYF.

The chain couples TRBV6-1 to TRBJ2-5, with a possible D match to TRBD2 (5 bases). Germline-derived CDR1 and CDR2 are MNHNS and SASEGT. V lost 3 bases to trimming and J lost 1 base, with 15 bases between them. This CDR3 is 16 amino acids long. The CDR3 here is CASSDGLRAGQETQYF. CDR3 nucleotides: TGTGCCAGCAGTGACGGGTTGAGGGCAGGCCAAGAGACCCAGTACTTC.

This clone was seen repeatedly, ten times or more. The CDR3 loop reads CASSAHGGRNGNQPQHF. CDR3 bases: TGTGCCAGCAGTGCCCATGGGGGCAGGAATGGCAATCAGCCCCAGCATTTT. The chain joins TRBV2 to TRBJ1-5; D might be TRBD1 (6 bases). The length of the CDR3 is 17 residues. Looked up from germline, CDR1 is SNHLY and CDR2 is FYNNEI. Between the trimmed V and J ends, which lost 4 bases and 2 bases, there was a span of 18 bases.

This chain uses TRBV6-1 with TRBJ1-2, with TRBD1 as a possible D gene (5 bases). Germline loops: CDR1 MNHNS, CDR2 SASEGT. The V gene lost 2 bases and the J gene lost 4 bases, with 17 bases spanning the gap. This CDR3 has 16 residues. The CDR3, as DNA: TGTGCCAGCAGTGAATGGGGGATCAGGGAGGGCTATGGCTACACCTTC. This encodes CASSEWGIREGYGYTF.